These 16 T cell receptor beta chains were all obtained from the same sample, sequenced in a study of CD8+ T cells in alopecia areata. The authors extracted RNA and reverse transcribed it into cDNA as the sequencing template. Produced via immunoSEQ multiplex PCR; TCRdb's table is partial and in-frame only. This sample has 100,000 or so clones, with roughly 60% found just once. Treatment described: oral pan-JAK inhibitor, 5-10 mg twice daily. The source was CD8+ T cells sorted from blood, collected between weeks 55 and 65, from a patient treated with tofacitinib. The origin of the receptors is a human donor with alopecia areata.

This rearrangement joins TRBV6-5 to TRBJ1-2; 11 bases line up with TRBD1. V shed 3 bases, J shed 5 bases, and the junction held 5 bases outside the gene matches. CDR1 and CDR2 (germline): MNHEY, SVGAGI. The CDR3 is 15 amino acids. CDR3 DNA: TGTGCCAGCAGTTATCGGACAGGGGGCAGTTATGGCTACACCTTC. Its protein is CASSYRTGGSYGYTF.

This clone has a handful of counts. The rearrangement uses TRBV11-2 and TRBJ2-1; perhaps D is TRBD1 or TRBD2 (5 bases each). Looked up from germline, CDR1 is SGHAT and CDR2 is FQNNGV. CDR3 size: 14 residues. Trimming pared 1 base from V and 7 bases from J, leaving 11 bases between. The CDR3: CASSLGMGRNEQFF. CDR3 nucleotides: TGTGCCAGCAGCTTAGGTATGGGACGGAATGAGCAGTTCTTC.

This clone appeared a few times. The chain has TRBV7-9 and TRBJ1-1; the D gene is possibly TRBD1 (6 bases). The CDR3 loop spans 15 amino acids. V lost 7 bases, J lost 0 bases, and 15 bases lay in between. Germline loops: CDR1 SEHNR, CDR2 FQNEAQ (reference sequence). The CDR3 DNA reads as TGTGCCAGCAATGGGGAGGGACATCTGAACACTGAAGCTTTCTTT. Residues: CASNGEGHLNTEAFF.

This clone was recorded a few times. V is TRBV6-5 and J is TRBJ2-7, with D perhaps matching TRBD1 (6 bases). Germline values: CDR1 MNHEY, CDR2 SVGAGI. There are 14 residues in the CDR3. V lost 5 bases and J 3 bases, leaving 14 bases between the germline ends. The CDR3 reads CASSPTGLGYEQYF. CDR3 sequence (DNA): TGTGCCAGCAGTCCTACAGGGTTGGGCTACGAGCAGTACTTC.

This clone was counted a few times. The chain links TRBV13 to TRBJ2-3; the D gene could be TRBD1 or TRBD2 (5 bases each). Germline lookup yields CDR1 PRHDT and CDR2 FYEKMQ (reference sequence). This CDR3 contains 16 residues. Trimming shortened V by 5 bases and J by 4 bases, and 19 bases separated the two germline ends. The CDR3 here is CASSTGTDRLADTQYF. Here the CDR3 DNA reads TGTGCCAGCAGCACCGGGACGGACCGTTTAGCAGATACGCAGTATTTT.

The chain links TRBV2 to TRBJ2-1; D perhaps matches TRBD1 (5 bases). The germline V gene has CDR1 SNHLY and CDR2 FYNNEI. This CDR3 contains 12 residues. V dropped 8 bases and J dropped 8 bases, with 13 bases sitting between them. Written as DNA, the CDR3 is TGTGCCAGCCTATCAGGGTTGTATGAGCAGTTCTTC. Translating gives CASLSGLYEQFF. Based on the CDR3 plus reference TRBV2 and TRBJ2-1, the full variable domain is EPEVTQTPSHQVTQMGQEVILRCVPISNHLYFYWYRQILGQKVEFLVSFYNNEISEKSEIFDDQFSVERPDGSNFTLKIRSTKLEDSAMYFCASLSGLYEQFFGPGTRLTVL.

The chain links TRBV6-6 to TRBJ1-1, with D uncertain. Germline CDR1 MNHNY, CDR2 SVGAGI (reference sequence). The CDR3 length is 14 residues. V lost 2 bases, J lost 4 bases, and 11 bases lay in between. CDR3 coding DNA: TGTGCCAGCAGTTACCACGTCTCGAGCACTGAAGCTTTCTTT. Translated, it gives CASSYHVSSTEAFF.

The chain recombines TRBV4-1 with TRBJ1-5; no reliable D call. CDR3 length: 13 residues. Trimming removed 0 bases at V and 7 bases at J, with 7 bases between. In germline, CDR1 is MGHRA, CDR2 YSYEKL. CDR3 in amino acids: CASSQERLQPQHF. The CDR3 DNA is TGCGCCAGCAGCCAAGAGAGGTTACAGCCCCAGCATTTT.

CDR3 bases: TGTGCCAGCAGCCCCCGAGGGGAGTCCTACGAGCAGTACTTC. Its protein product is CASSPRGESYEQYF. This chain uses TRBV7-9 with TRBJ2-7, with D tentatively TRBD1 or TRBD2 (5 bases each). Trimming shortened V by 5 bases and J by 1 base, and 12 bases separated the two germline ends. Germline values: CDR1 SEHNR, CDR2 FQNEAQ (reference sequence). This CDR3 comprises 14 residues.

This clone has only a few counts. This chain connects TRBV29-1 to TRBJ1-1; 7 bases align to TRBD1. The CDR3 has 12 amino acids. Trimming at V came to 8 bases and at J to 5 bases, leaving 8 bases not matched to a gene. Germline loops: CDR1 SQVTM, CDR2 ANQGSEA. DNA for the CDR3: TGCAGCCACGACAGGGCGAGGACTGAAGCTTTCTTT. Amino acids: CSHDRARTEAFF. The whole variable domain, filled in from reference TRBV29-1 and TRBJ1-1, reads SAVISQKPSRDICQRGTSLTIQCQVDSQVTMMFWYRQQPGQSLTLIATANQGSEATYESGFVIDKFPISRPNLTFSTLTVSNMSPEDSSIYLCSHDRARTEAFFGQGTRLTVV.

The chain links TRBV6-5 to TRBJ2-1; 10 bases are shared with TRBD1. Germline loops: CDR1 MNHEY, CDR2 SVGAGI. V shed 2 bases and J 2 bases; nucleotides not matched to a gene: 0. The CDR3 consists of 15 residues. CDR3 sequence: CASSYGTGAYNEQFF. The CDR3 DNA reads as TGTGCCAGCAGTTACGGGACAGGGGCCTACAATGAGCAGTTCTTC.

The sample holds a few counts of this clone. The CDR3 DNA reads as TGTGCCAGCAGCCAAGATCCCCTACGGGGGAGCTCCTACGAGCAGTACTTC. Its protein product is CASSQDPLRGSSYEQYF. The gene calls are TRBV4-2 and TRBJ2-7, with D maybe TRBD2 (6 bases). This CDR3 spans 17 amino acids. The V and J ends lost 0 bases and 0 bases respectively, with 15 bases between them. The germline CDR1 and CDR2 sequences are LGHNA and YNFKEQ.

This chain uses TRBV2 with TRBJ2-1; D is unresolved. Per the germline V gene, CDR1 is SNHLY and CDR2 is FYNNEI. V was clipped by 7 bases and J by 4 bases, with 5 bases between them. The CDR3 covers 11 residues. For the CDR3, the DNA is TGTGCCAGCATCGATTACAATGAGCAGTTCTTC. Protein product: CASIDYNEQFF.

In its sample, this clone was seen once. The chain joins TRBV12-5 to TRBJ1-5; D not certain. Trimming removed 0 bases at V and 5 bases at J, with 8 bases between. The CDR3 runs 14 residues. CDR1 and CDR2 from the germline V gene are LGHNT and FRNRAP. DNA of the CDR3: TGTGCTAGTGGTTTGGTAATGGAAGATCAGCCCCAGCATTTT. Translation gives CASGLVMEDQPQHF.

This clone was observed a handful of times. The rearrangement links TRBV4-2 to TRBJ1-2; the D is unclear. The CDR3 has 12 residues. The ends were cut back, 0 bases at V and 1 base at J, with 0 bases in the middle. The germline CDR1 and CDR2 sequences are LGHNA and YNFKEQ. As DNA, the CDR3 is TGTGCCAGCAGCCAAGATAACTATGGCTACACCTTC. Protein product: CASSQDNYGYTF.

V is TRBV4-1 and J is TRBJ1-2; D might be TRBD1 (5 bases). This CDR3 has 15 residues. Germline CDR1 reads MGHRA; CDR2 reads YSYEKL. V gave up 2 bases and J gave up 0 bases, with 10 bases separating them. CDR3 nucleotide sequence: TGCGCCAGCAGCCAATTGAGGGGCGCTAACTATGGCTACACCTTC. Translation: CASSQLRGANYGYTF.